This note documents a single T cell receptor beta chain sequence. Trimming cost V 6 bases and J 9 bases, with 15 bases left between them. The CDR3 consists of 13 residues. From germline, CDR1 is KGHSH and CDR2 LQKENI. Assay used: immunoSEQ multiplex PCR; TCRdb lists only in-frame clones, some missing. The repertoire includes about 20,000 clones, 80% to 90% of them detected once, and less than 30% sits in the top ten. The data originate from a study of control samples from healthy donors and cancer patients. The J gene is TRBJ1-5, the V gene TRBV18; D unresolved. The sequence came from a woman in her 70s with lung cancer. Input material: PBMCs. CDR3 residues: CASSGYFKGPQHF. CDR3 DNA sequence: TGTGCCAGCTCGGGTTACTTCAAAGGGCCCCAGCATTTT. The entire variable domain, with the rest obtained from reference TRBV18 and TRBJ1-5, is as follows: NAGVMQNPRHLVRRRGQEARLRCSPMKGHSHVYWYRQLPEEGLKFMVYLQKENIIDESGMPKERFSAEFPKEGPSILRIQQVVRGDSAAYFCASSGYFKGPQHFGDGTRLSIL.